This TCR beta chain was documented in a study of T cell repertoires in cytomegalovirus infection. Study-level information: CMV infection and matching HLA type were both indicated by public TCR beta signatures.

The V gene's germline CDR1 is SGHRS and CDR2 YFSETQ. V was cut by 4 bases and J by 0 bases, with 8 bases left in between. The CDR3 length is 15 residues. A remark on this clonotype: Its antigen is undetermined.

MiXCR, run by TCRdb on the reads, gives a single entry per CDR3 protein. The table has under 850,000 distinct CDR3 sequences, around 35% seen once; the top ten hold 18%. Notes on the study in general: The cumulative frequency of public TCR beta families identified carriers of CMV plus the relevant HLA. It was HLA-C-restricted CMV-specific TCR beta clonotypes that dominated the response ex vivo.

This TCR was recovered from a human donor in good health (CMV status not recorded). Some clones in this sample may be carry-over from other donors' samples. Sequencing was performed on cultured PBMCs, taken from culture after CMV antigen stimulation. The V and J genes are TRBV5-1 and TRBJ2-6; D gene ambiguous. The CDR3 DNA is TGCGCCAGCAGCGTTACAGCCTCTGGGGCCAACGTCCTGACTTTC. This gives the protein CASSVTASGANVLTF.